This T cell receptor (beta chain) emerged from a study of T cells in Graves' hyperthyroidism and ophthalmopathy. Findings and caveats of the study: A median around 6.8 months before onset, the model predicted ophthalmopathy. A 13 V-J model separated ophthalmopathy from stable hyperthyroidism. Within blood appeared most thyroid clonotypes that had expanded above 0.001.

Exclusion of a patient resulted from uncontrolled infection, other autoimmune disease, pregnancy or lactation. This clonotype was detected ten times or more. Its specificity is unknown. Authors of the study amplified TCR beta CDR3 regions from RNA transcripts. TCR CDR3 underwent first-round RT-PCR with the HTBI primer set. In TCRdb, the multiplex PCR reads were re-called with MiXCR into one record per CDR3 protein. Of around 190,000 distinct CDR3 sequences in the sample, around a sixth are singletons; the top ten hold more than 50%. This CDR3 is built from 15 residues. Per germline, CDR1 SGHRS and CDR2 YFSETQ. The junction had 1 base not matched to a gene; V was cut back by 0 bases and J by 3 bases.

The clonotype was recovered from a woman in her forties or fifties with Graves' hyperthyroidism. The sequenced sample was blood. V usage is TRBV5-1 and J usage is TRBJ2-1; TRBD1 agrees at 9 bases. In DNA, the CDR3 is TGCGCCAGCAGCTTGGCGGGACAGGGCTACAATGAGCAGTTCTTC. It codes for CASSLAGQGYNEQFF.